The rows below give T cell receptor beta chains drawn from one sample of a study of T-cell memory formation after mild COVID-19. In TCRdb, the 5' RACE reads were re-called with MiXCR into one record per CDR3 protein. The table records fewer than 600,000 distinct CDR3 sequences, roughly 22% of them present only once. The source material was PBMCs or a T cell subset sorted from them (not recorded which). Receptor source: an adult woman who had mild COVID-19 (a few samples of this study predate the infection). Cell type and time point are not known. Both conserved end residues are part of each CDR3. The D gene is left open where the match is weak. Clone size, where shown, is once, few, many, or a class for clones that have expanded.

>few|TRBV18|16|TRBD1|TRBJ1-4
CASSPTTGQGGEKLFF
TGTGCCAGCTCACCCACGACCGGACAGGGCGGAGAAAAACTGTTTTTT
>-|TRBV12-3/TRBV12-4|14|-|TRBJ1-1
CASSSGDQETEAFF
TGTGCCAGCTCCAGTGGGGATCAGGAGACTGAAGCTTTCTTT
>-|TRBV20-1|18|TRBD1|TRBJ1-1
CSARDFSIGQGRGTEAFF
TGCAGTGCTAGAGATTTTAGCATAGGACAGGGGAGAGGGACTGAAGCTTTCTTT
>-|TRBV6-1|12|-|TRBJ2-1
CASSEGGNEQFF
TGTGCCAGCAGTGAAGGCGGGAATGAGCAGTTCTTC
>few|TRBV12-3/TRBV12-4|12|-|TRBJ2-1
CASSSNDNEQFF
TGTGCCAGCAGTTCTAACGACAATGAGCAGTTCTTC
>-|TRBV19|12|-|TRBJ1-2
CASETWVNGYTF
TGTGCCAGTGAGACCTGGGTGAATGGCTACACCTTC
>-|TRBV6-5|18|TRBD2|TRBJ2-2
CASRIGWRGGQLAGELFF
TGTGCCAGCAGGATCGGATGGCGGGGGGGCCAATTAGCGGGGGAGCTGTTTTTT
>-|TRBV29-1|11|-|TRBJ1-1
CSVGTSTEAFF
TGCAGCGTGGGAACTTCCACTGAAGCTTTCTTT
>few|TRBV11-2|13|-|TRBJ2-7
CASSLYHAYEQYF
TGTGCCAGCAGCTTATACCACGCCTACGAGCAGTACTTC
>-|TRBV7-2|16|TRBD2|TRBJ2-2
CASSSPSGRAAGELFF
TGTGCCAGCAGCTCACCCAGCGGGAGGGCCGCCGGGGAGCTGTTTTTT